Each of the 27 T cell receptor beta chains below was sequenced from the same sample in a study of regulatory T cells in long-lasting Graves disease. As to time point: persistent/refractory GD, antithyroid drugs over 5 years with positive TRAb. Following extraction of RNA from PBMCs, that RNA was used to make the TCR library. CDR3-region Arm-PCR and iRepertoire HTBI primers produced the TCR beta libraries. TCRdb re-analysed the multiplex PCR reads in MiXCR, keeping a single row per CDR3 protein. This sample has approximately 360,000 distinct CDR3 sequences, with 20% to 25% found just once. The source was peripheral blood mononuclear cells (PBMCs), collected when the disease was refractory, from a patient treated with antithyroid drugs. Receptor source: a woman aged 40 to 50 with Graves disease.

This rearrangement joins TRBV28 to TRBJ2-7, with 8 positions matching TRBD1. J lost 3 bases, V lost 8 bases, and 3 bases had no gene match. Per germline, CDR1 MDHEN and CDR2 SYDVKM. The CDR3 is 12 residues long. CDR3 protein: CASRTGNYEQYF. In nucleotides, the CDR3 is TGTGCCAGCCGGACAGGGAACTACGAGCAGTACTTC.

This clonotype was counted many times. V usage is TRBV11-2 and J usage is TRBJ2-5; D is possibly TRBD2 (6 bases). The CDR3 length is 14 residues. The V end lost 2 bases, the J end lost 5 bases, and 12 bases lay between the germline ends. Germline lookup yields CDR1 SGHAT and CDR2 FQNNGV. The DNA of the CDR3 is TGTGCCAGCAGCTTAAGTTACGGGGGTGAGACCCAGTACTTC. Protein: CASSLSYGGETQYF. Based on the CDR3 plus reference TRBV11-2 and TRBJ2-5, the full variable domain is EAGVAQSPRYKIIEKRQSVAFWCNPISGHATLYWYQQILGQGPKLLIQFQNNGVVDDSQLPKDRFSAERLKGVDSTLKIQPAKLEDSAVYLCASSLSYGGETQYFGPGTRLLVL.

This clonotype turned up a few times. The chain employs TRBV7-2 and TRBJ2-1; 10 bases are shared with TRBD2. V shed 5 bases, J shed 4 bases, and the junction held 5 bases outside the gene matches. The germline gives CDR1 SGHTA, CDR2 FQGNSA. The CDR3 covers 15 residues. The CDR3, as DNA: TGTGCCAGCAGCCTAACTAGCGGGATTTACAATGAGCAGTTCTTC. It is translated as CASSLTSGIYNEQFF.

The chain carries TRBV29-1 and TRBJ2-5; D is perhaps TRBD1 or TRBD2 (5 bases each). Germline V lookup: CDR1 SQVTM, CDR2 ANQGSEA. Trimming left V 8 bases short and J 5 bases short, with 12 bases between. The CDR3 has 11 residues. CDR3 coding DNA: TGCAGCCCCCGTTGGGGGGAGACCCAGTACTTC. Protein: CSPRWGETQYF. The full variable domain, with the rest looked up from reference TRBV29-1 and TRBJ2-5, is SAVISQKPSRDICQRGTSLTIQCQVDSQVTMMFWYRQQPGQSLTLIATANQGSEATYESGFVIDKFPISRPNLTFSTLTVSNMSPEDSSIYLCSPRWGETQYFGPGTRLLVL.

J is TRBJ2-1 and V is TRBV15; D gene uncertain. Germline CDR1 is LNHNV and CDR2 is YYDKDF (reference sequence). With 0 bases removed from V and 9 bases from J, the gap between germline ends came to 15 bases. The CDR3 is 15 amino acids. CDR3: CATSRDLNPQFEQFF. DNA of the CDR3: TGTGCCACCAGCAGAGATTTGAACCCACAGTTTGAGCAGTTCTTC.

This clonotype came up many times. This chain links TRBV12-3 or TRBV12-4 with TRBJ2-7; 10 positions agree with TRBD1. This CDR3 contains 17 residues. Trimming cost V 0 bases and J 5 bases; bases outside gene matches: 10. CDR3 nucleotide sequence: TGTGCCAGCAGTTTAGCGGGCTCCGGGACAGGGGCTCACGAGCAGTACTTC. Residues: CASSLAGSGTGAHEQYF.

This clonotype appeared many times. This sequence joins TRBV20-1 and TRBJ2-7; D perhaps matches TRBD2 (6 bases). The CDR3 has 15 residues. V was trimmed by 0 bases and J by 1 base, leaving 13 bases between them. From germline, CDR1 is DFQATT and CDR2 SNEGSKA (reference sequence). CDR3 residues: CSARDWGDQSYEQYF. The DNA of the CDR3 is TGCAGTGCTAGAGATTGGGGGGACCAATCCTACGAGCAGTACTTC.

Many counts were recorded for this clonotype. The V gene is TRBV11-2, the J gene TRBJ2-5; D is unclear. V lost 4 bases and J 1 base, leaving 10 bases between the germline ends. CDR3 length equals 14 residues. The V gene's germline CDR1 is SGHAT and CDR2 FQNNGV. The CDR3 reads CASSSRVGQETQYF. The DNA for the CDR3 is TGTGCCAGCAGCTCCCGAGTAGGCCAAGAGACCCAGTACTTC.

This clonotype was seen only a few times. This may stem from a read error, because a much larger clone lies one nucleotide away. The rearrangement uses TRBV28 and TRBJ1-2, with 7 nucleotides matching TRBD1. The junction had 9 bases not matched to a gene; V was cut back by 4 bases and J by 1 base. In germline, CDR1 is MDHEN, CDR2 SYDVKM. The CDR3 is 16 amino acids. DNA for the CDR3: TGTGCCAGCAGTTCGACAGGGAGGGAGGTTAACTATGGCTACACCTTC. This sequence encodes CASSSTGREVNYGYTF.

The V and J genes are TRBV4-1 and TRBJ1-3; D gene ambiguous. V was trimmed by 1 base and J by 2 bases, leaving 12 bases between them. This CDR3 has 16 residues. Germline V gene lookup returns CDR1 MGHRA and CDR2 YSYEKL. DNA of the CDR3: TGCGCCAGCAGCCAAGGCGGTAGGAGGACTGGAAACACCATATATTTT. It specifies CASSQGGRRTGNTIYF.

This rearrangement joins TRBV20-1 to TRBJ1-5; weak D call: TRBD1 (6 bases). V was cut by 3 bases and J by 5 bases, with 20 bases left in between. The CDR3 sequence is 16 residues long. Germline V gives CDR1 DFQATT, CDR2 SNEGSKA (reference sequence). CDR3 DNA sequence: TGCAGTGCTAGCAAAACAGGGTCGGTTGGGCATCAGCCCCAGCATTTT. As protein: CSASKTGSVGHQPQHF.

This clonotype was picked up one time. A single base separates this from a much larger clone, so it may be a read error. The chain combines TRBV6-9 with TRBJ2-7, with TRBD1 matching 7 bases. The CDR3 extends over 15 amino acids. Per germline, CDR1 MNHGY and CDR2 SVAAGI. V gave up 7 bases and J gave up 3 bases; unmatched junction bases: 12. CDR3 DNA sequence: TGTGCCAGCAATTACTCCCAGACAGGGCTCTACGAGCAGTACTTC. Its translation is CASNYSQTGLYEQYF.

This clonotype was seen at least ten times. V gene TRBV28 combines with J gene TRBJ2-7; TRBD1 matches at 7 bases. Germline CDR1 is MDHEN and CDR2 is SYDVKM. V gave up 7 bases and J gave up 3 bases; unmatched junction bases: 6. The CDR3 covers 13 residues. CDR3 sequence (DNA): TGTGCCAGCACGCGACAGGGACACTACGAGCAGTACTTC. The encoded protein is CASTRQGHYEQYF.

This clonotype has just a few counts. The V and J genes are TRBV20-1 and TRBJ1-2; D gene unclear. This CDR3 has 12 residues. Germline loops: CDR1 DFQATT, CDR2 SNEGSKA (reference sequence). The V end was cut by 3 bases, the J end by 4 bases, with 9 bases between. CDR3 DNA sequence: TGCAGTGCTAGGTGGGGTACCTATGGCTACACCTTC. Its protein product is CSARWGTYGYTF.

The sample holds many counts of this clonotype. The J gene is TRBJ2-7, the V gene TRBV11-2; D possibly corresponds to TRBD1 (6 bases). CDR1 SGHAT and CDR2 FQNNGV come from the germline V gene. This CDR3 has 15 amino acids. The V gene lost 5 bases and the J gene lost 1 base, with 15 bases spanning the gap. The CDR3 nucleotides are TGTGCCAGCAGCCGCGTTGGGGGCGCATCCTACGAGCAGTACTTC. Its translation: CASSRVGGASYEQYF.

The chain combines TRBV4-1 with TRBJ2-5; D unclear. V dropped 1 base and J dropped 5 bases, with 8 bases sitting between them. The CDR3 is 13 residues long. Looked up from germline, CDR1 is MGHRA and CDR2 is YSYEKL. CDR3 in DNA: TGCGCCAGCAGCCAAGTTCCCCAGGAGACCCAGTACTTC. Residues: CASSQVPQETQYF.

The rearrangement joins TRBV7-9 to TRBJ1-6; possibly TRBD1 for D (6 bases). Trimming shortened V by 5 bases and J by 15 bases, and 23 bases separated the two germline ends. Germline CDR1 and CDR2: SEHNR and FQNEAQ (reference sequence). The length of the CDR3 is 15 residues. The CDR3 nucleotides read TGTGCCAGCAGCCCAAGGACAGCCTCCTTCTCCGTCCTCCACTTT. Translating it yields CASSPRTASFSVLHF.

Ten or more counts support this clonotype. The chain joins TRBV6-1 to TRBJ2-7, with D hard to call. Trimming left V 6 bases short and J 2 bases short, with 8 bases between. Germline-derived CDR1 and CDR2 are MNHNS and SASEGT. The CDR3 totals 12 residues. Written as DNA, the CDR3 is TGTGCCAGCAGCACGGTTACCTACGAGCAGTACTTC. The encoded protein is CASSTVTYEQYF.

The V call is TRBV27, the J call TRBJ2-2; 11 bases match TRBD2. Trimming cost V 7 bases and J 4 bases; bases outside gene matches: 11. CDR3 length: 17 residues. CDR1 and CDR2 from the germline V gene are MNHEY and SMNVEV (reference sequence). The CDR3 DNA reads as TGTGCCAGCATGAGTAGCGGGAGGGCTCGGAGCACCGGGGAGCTGTTTTTT. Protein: CASMSSGRARSTGELFF.

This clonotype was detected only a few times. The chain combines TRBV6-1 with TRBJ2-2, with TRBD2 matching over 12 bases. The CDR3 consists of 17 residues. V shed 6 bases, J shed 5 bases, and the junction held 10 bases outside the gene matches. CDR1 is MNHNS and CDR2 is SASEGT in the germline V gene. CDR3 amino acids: CASRTRTSGDPTGELFF. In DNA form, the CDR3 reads TGTGCCAGCAGGACGAGGACTAGCGGGGACCCAACCGGGGAGCTGTTTTTT.

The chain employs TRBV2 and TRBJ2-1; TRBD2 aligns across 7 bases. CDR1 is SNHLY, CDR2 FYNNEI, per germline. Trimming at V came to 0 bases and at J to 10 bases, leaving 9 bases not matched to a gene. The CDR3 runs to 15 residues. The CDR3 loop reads CASSEAGGSLGEQFF. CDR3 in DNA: TGTGCCAGCAGTGAAGCAGGCGGGAGTCTTGGAGAGCAGTTCTTC.

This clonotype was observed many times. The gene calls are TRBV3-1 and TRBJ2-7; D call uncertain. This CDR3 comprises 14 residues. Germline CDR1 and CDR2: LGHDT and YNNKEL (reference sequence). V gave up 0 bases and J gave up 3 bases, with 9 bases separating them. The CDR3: CASSQDVGIYEQYF. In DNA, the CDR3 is TGTGCCAGCAGCCAAGACGTGGGGATCTACGAGCAGTACTTC.

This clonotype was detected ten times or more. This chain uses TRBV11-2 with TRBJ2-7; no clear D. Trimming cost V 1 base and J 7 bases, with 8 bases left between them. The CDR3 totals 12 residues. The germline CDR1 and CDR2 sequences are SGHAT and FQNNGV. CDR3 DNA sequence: TGTGCCAGCAGCTTAGTCACGGAAGAGCAGTACTTC. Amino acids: CASSLVTEEQYF.

For the CDR3, the DNA is TGTGCCAGCAGTTTCCGAGCGGAATTTAACACCGGGGAGCTGTTTTTT. Amino acids: CASSFRAEFNTGELFF. The chain couples TRBV6-5 to TRBJ2-2; weak D call: TRBD2 (5 bases). From germline, CDR1 is MNHEY and CDR2 SVGAGI. V was cut by 4 bases and J by 2 bases, with 14 bases left in between. This CDR3 comprises 16 residues.

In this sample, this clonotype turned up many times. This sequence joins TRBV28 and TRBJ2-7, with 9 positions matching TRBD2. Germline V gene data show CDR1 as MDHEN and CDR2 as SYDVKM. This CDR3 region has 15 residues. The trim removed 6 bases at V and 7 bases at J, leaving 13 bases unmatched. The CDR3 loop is CASSLTGLALREQYF. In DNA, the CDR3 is TGTGCCAGCAGCTTAACGGGACTAGCACTTCGTGAGCAGTACTTC.

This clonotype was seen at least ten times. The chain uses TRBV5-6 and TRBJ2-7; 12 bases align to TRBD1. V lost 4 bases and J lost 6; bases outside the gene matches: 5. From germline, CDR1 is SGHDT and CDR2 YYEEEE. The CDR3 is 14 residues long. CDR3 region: CASSAGTGGGEQYF. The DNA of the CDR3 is TGTGCCAGCAGCGCTGGGACAGGGGGCGGCGAGCAGTACTTC. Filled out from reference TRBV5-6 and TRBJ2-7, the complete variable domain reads DAGVTQSPTHLIKTRGQQVTLRCSPKSGHDTVSWYQQALGQGPQFIFQYYEEEERQRGNFPDRFSGHQFPNYSSELNVNALLLGDSALYLCASSAGTGGGEQYFGPGTRLTVT.

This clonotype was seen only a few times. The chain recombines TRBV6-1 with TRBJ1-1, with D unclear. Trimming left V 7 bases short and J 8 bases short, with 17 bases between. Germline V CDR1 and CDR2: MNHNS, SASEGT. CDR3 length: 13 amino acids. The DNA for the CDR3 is TGTGCCAGCACATCGGGGAGGTTTTTAGAAGCTTTCTTT. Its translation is CASTSGRFLEAFF.